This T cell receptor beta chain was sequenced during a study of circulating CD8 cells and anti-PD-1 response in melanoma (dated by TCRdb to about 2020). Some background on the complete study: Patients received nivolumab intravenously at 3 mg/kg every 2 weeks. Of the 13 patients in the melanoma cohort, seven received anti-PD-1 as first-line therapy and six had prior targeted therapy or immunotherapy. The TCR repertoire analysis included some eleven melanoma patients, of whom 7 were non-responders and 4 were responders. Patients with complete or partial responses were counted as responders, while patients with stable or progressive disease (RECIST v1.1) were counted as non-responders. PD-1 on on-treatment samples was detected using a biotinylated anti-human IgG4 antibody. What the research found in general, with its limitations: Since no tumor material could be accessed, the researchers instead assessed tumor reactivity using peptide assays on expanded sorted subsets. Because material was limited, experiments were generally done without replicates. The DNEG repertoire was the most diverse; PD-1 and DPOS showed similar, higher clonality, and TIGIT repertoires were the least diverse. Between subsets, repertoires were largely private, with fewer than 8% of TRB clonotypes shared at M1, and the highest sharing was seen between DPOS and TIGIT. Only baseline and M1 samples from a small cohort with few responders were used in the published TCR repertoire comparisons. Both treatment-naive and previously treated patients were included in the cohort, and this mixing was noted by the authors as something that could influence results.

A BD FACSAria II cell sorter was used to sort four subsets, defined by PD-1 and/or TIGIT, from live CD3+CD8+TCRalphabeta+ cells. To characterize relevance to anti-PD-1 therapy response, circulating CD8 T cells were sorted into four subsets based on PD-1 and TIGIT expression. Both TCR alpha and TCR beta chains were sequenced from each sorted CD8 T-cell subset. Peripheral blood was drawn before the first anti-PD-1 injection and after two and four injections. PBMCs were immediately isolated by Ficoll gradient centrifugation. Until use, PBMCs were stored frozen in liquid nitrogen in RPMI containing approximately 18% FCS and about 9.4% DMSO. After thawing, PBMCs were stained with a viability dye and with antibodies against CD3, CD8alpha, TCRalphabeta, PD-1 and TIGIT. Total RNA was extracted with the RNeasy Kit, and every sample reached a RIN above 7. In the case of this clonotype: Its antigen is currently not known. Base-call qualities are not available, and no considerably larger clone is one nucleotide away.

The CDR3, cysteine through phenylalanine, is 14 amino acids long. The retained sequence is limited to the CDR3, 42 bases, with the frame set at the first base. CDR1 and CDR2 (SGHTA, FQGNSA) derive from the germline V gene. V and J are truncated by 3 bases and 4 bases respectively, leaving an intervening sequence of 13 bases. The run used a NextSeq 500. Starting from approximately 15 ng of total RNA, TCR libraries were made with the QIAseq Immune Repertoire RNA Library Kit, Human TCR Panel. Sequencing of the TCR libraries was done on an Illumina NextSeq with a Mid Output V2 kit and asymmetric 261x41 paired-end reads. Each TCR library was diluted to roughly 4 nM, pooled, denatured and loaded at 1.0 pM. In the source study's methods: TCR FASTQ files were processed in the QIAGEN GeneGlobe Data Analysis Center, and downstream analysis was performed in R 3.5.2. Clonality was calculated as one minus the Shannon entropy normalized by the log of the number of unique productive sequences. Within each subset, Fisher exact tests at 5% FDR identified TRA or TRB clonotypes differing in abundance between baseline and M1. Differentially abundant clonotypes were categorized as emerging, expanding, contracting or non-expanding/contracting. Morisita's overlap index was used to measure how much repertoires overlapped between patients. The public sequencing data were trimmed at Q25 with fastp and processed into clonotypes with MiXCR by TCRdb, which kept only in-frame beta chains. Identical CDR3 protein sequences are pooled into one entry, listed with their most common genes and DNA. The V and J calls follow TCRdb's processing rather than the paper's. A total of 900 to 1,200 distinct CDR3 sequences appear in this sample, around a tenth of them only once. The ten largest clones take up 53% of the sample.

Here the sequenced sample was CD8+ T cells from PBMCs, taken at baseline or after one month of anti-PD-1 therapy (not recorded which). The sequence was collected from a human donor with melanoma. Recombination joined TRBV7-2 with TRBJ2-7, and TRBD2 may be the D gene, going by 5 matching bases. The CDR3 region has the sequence CASSFGRAGYEQYF. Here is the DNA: TGTGCCAGCAGCTTTGGGAGAGCCGGATACGAGCAGTACTTC.